The 6 T cell receptor beta chains reported below all come from one sample, sequenced in a study of blood T cell repertoires in COVID-19. Using immunoSEQ multiplex PCR, the repertoire was profiled, and TCRdb retains in-frame clones only, with some absent. The sample holds 200,000 or so clones, approximately 86% seen once. The sample consisted of peripheral blood. The receptors were sampled from a man aged 55 to 69 with COVID-19, enrolled during active disease.

V is TRBV18 and J is TRBJ2-1; tentatively, D is TRBD1 (6 bases). This CDR3 is built from 15 residues. Germline loops: CDR1 KGHSH, CDR2 LQKENI. Trimming removed 4 bases at V and 1 base at J, with 11 bases between. In DNA form, the CDR3 reads TGTGCCAGCTCACGGGCAGGGGAATCCTACAATGAGCAGTTCTTC. It codes for CASSRAGESYNEQFF.

The V gene is TRBV27, the J gene TRBJ1-4, with a weak D call TRBD1 (6 bases). Looked up from germline, CDR1 is MNHEY and CDR2 is SMNVEV (reference sequence). With 7 bases removed from V and 7 bases from J, the gap between germline ends came to 19 bases. CDR3 length: 15 amino acids. CDR3 nucleotides: TGTGCCAGCAAGAGGGTCGGGGGGCTCGGTGAAAAACTGTTTTTT. This sequence encodes CASKRVGGLGEKLFF.

The chain couples TRBV6-5 to TRBJ1-1; D ambiguous. CDR1 and CDR2 (germline): MNHEY, SVGAGI. The CDR3 has 16 amino acids. Trimming took 0 bases from V and 1 from J, leaving 12 bases between them. The CDR3 DNA reads as TGTGCCAGCAGTTACTCTCGACTGCGGTCGAACACTGAAGCTTTCTTT. Encoded protein: CASSYSRLRSNTEAFF.

The rearrangement uses TRBV3-1 (or the pseudogene TRBV3-2) and TRBJ1-1; 9 nucleotides agree with TRBD1. CDR1 and CDR2 from the germline V gene are LGHDT and YNNKEL (reference sequence). This CDR3 has 15 amino acids. J gave up 8 bases and V 4 bases, and 11 bases lay outside the gene matches. The CDR3 coding sequence is TGTGCCAGCAGCCGCATGCCCACCGGGACAGGGGAAGCTTTCTTT. It yields the protein CASSRMPTGTGEAFF.

In DNA, the CDR3 is TGTGCCAGCAGCCGCGGACTAGCGGGAGGGCTTTTCAGCACAGATACGCAGTATTTT. The encoded protein is CASSRGLAGGLFSTDTQYF. The chain employs TRBV4-2 and TRBJ2-3; 15 bases map to TRBD2. Germline CDR1 and CDR2: LGHNA and YNFKEQ. The CDR3 consists of 19 residues. V trimming: 4 bases; J trimming: 0 bases; junction bases outside the gene matches: 8.

The chain carries TRBV18 and TRBJ2-7; 8 nucleotides match TRBD1. Germline trimming cut 5 bases from V and 0 bases from J; bases unmatched to any gene: 3. The CDR3 consists of 14 residues. Germline V gene data show CDR1 as KGHSH and CDR2 as LQKENI. Here the CDR3 DNA reads TGTGCCAGCTCAGTCACAGGGGGCTCCTACGAGCAGTACTTC. The encoded protein is CASSVTGGSYEQYF.